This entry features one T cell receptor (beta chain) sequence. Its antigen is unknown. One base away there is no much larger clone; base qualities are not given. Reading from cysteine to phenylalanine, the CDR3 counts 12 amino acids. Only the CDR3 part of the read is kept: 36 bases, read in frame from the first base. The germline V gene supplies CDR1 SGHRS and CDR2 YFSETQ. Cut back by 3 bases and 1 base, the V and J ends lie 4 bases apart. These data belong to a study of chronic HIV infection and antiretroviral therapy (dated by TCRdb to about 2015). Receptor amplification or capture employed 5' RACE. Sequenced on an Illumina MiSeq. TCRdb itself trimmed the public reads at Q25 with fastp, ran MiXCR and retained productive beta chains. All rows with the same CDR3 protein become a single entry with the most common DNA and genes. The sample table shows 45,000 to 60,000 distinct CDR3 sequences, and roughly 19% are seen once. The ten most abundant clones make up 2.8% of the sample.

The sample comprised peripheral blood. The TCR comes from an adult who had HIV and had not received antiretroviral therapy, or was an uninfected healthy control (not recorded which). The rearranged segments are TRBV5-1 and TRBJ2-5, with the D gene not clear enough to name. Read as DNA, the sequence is TGCGCCAGCAGCTCAACCCAAGAGACCCAGTACTTC. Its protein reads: CASSSTQETQYF.